This is a list of T cell receptor beta chains from one sample in a study of blood T cell repertoires in COVID-19. The data were produced by immunoSEQ multiplex PCR, yet TCRdb's version contains in-frame clones alone and is incomplete. The sample holds some 80,000 clones; 85% to 90% are singletons and the top ten take over 20%. Sequencing was done on a sample of peripheral blood. The receptors here all came from a woman at least 80 years old in a cohort sampled during active or convalescent COVID-19. Each CDR3 is given with its conserved first and last residue. The order of the fields is clone size, D gene, V gene, J gene, CDR3 DNA, CDR3 protein. D genes are given only for firm matches. Clone size, where shown, is once, few, many, or a class for clones that have expanded.

-	-	TRBV9	TRBJ1-4	TGTGCCAGCAGCGCGTCGCTGGGGAGTGAAAAACTGTTTTTT	CASSASLGSEKLFF
-	TRBD1	TRBV6-6	TRBJ1-4	TGTGCCAGCAGTTCAGGGGGCGCGGGTGAAAAACTGTTTTTT	CASSSGGAGEKLFF
-	-	TRBV5-1	TRBJ1-1	TGCGCCAGCAGCTTGGAGGGTGGCAGGGCGGGGTACACTGAAGCTTTCTTT	CASSLEGGRAGYTEAFF
medium-sized	TRBD1	TRBV24-1	TRBJ2-7	TGTGCCACCAGTGATGGGACAGGACCCTTCGAGCAGTACTTC	CATSDGTGPFEQYF
-	TRBD1	TRBV5-4	TRBJ1-2	TGTGCCAGCAGCTCACAGGGGGCGCACTATGGCTACACCTTC	CASSSQGAHYGYTF
-	-	TRBV12-3/TRBV12-4	TRBJ2-4	TGTGCCAGCAGTTTACAGACGGGGAACATTCAGTACTTC	CASSLQTGNIQYF
-	TRBD2	TRBV11-2	TRBJ2-2	TGTGCCAGCAGCCCGGGACTAGCGGGAGGGCCGAGCACCGGGGAGCTGTTTTTT	CASSPGLAGGPSTGELFF
once	TRBD1	TRBV10-3	TRBJ1-1	TGTGCCATTCGAACCGACAGGGCTGAAGCTTTCTTT	CAIRTDRAEAFF
-	-	TRBV28	TRBJ1-2	TGTGCAGGGTACAGGGCCCCGTTGGGCTACACCTTC	CAGYRAPLGYTF
-	-	TRBV7-8	TRBJ1-5	TGTGCCAGCAGCTTTAACAGCTACAATCAGCCCCAGCATTTT	CASSFNSYNQPQHF
-	TRBD2	TRBV18	TRBJ2-1	TGTGCCAGCTCACCCGGGACTAGCGACGAGCAGTTCTTC	CASSPGTSDEQFF
-	-	TRBV4-1	TRBJ1-1	TGCGCCAGCAGCCAAGTCGGCGCAGGGAACACTGAAGCTTTCTTT	CASSQVGAGNTEAFF
-	-	TRBV2	TRBJ1-2	TGTGCCAGCAGAGAAAATGCAGGGATTTATGGCTACACCTTC	CASRENAGIYGYTF
-	TRBD2	TRBV19	TRBJ2-1	TGTGCCAGTAGTATTGTTGGACTAGTGATAGGTTCGGATGAGCAGTTCTTC	CASSIVGLVIGSDEQFF
-	TRBD1	TRBV19	TRBJ1-2	TGTGCCAGTAGTATATGGGACAGGCCCTATGGCTACACCTTC	CASSIWDRPYGYTF
-	TRBD1	TRBV13	TRBJ1-6	TGTGCCAGCAGCTACACCGGGACAGGGAATAATTCACCCCTCCACTTT	CASSYTGTGNNSPLHF
-	-	TRBV2	TRBJ2-4	TGTGCCAGCTTAGTAGGGGGCATTCAGTACTTC	CASLVGGIQYF
-	-	TRBV27	TRBJ1-2	TGTGCCAGCAGTTTATCCAGGATGAGCTATGGCTACACCTTC	CASSLSRMSYGYTF
-	TRBD2	TRBV20-1	TRBJ2-7	TGCAGTGCTAGTGGGCTAGCGGGAGGGGCCTACGAGCAGTACTTC	CSASGLAGGAYEQYF
-	-	TRBV5-8	TRBJ1-1	TGTGCCAGCAGCTTGGTACAGCCGGATTTGGGCACTGAAGCTTTCTTT	CASSLVQPDLGTEAFF
once	-	TRBV5-1	TRBJ1-6	TGCGCCAGCAGCCCCATGTCGACAGCAGGCGATTCACCCCTCCACTTT	CASSPMSTAGDSPLHF
once	TRBD1	TRBV6-1	TRBJ1-2	TGTGCCAGCAGTGAAGCCTCGGGACAGTTCTATGGCTACACCTTC	CASSEASGQFYGYTF
-	-	TRBV6-5	TRBJ1-3	TGTGCCAGCAGTAGGACAAGGGGTGGAAACACCATATATTTT	CASSRTRGGNTIYF
-	-	TRBV2	TRBJ2-2	TGTGCCAGCAGGAAGCCTTCCGGGGAGCTGTTTTTT	CASRKPSGELFF
-	-	TRBV3-1/TRBV3-2	TRBJ2-2	TGTGCCAGCAGCCCGGACGGGGGCACCGGGGAGCTGTTTTTT	CASSPDGGTGELFF
few	-	TRBV5-1	TRBJ2-5	TGCGCCAGCAGCGGAAGGGGGTCTTTGGGAGAGACCCAGTACTTC	CASSGRGSLGETQYF
-	TRBD1	TRBV7-6	TRBJ2-2	TGTGCCAGCAGCTTAGCTTCCGGGACAGCCAACACCGGGGAGCTGTTTTTT	CASSLASGTANTGELFF
-	TRBD1	TRBV7-3	TRBJ2-2	TGTGCCAGCAGCTTAACGAACAGGGGTTTGGACACCGGGGAGCTGTTTTTT	CASSLTNRGLDTGELFF
-	TRBD2	TRBV27	TRBJ2-7	TGTGCCAGCAGTTTAAGGCGACTAGCGGGCGGAAGCTCCTACGAGCAGTACTTC	CASSLRRLAGGSSYEQYF
-	TRBD2	TRBV3-1/TRBV3-2	TRBJ2-7	TGTGCCAGCAGCCAAGGACTAGCGGGAGGGGAGCAGTACTTC	CASSQGLAGGEQYF
-	TRBD1	TRBV30	TRBJ1-2	TGTGCCTGGAGTGTGAGGGGCAGGGAAGGGGGCTACTATGGCTACACCTTC	CAWSVRGREGGYYGYTF
-	-	TRBV10-1	TRBJ1-1	TGCGCCAGCAGTGCCACAGAGAACACTGAAGCTTTCTTT	CASSATENTEAFF
few	-	TRBV5-1	TRBJ1-4	TGCGCCAGCAGCTCACAGGGCGGAGAAAAACTGTTTTTT	CASSSQGGEKLFF
-	TRBD2	TRBV10-1	TRBJ2-7	TGCGCCAGCAGTGCGCTAGCGGGGTCCGAGCAGTACTTC	CASSALAGSEQYF
-	-	TRBV7-2	TRBJ2-3	TGTGCCAGCAGCGTGGGGACTGGGTGGGATACGCAGTATTTT	CASSVGTGWDTQYF
-	TRBD1	TRBV27	TRBJ2-3	TGTGCCAGCAGTTCGAGGACAGGGGCCTTGGAAGTTTCGCAGTATTTT	CASSSRTGALEVSQYF
-	-	TRBV27	TRBJ1-2	TGTGCCAGCAGTTTAGGCCAGGGGAACTATGGCTACACCTTC	CASSLGQGNYGYTF
-	TRBD1	TRBV29-1	TRBJ1-2	TGCAGCGTTGAAAGGGGGCTCAGTGGCTACACCTTC	CSVERGLSGYTF
-	-	TRBV19	TRBJ1-5	TGTGCCAGTAGTATAACCTTGGGACGAAACAGGGATAGCAGCATCCATAGCAATCAGCCCCAGCATTTT	CASSITLGRNRDSSIHSNQPQHF
once	TRBD1	TRBV15	TRBJ1-5	TGTGCCACCAGCAACCGGGACAGGTATCAGCCCCAGCATTTT	CATSNRDRYQPQHF
-	-	TRBV25-1	TRBJ1-4	TGTGCCAGCAGTGAGTTGGGGCACCAGGGTGAAAAACTGTTTTTT	CASSELGHQGEKLFF
once	-	TRBV2	TRBJ2-1	TGTGCCAGCAGTGAGTGGAGGGAGCCCAATGAGCAGTTCTTC	CASSEWREPNEQFF
-	-	TRBV5-8	TRBJ1-2	TGTGCCAGCAGCTTGAGGCAGGGGCTTGGCTACACCTTC	CASSLRQGLGYTF
-	-	TRBV5-1	TRBJ2-1	TGCGCCAGCAGCTTGGCAATTAGCGTTAGCTCCTACAATGAGCAGTTCTTC	CASSLAISVSSYNEQFF
-	-	TRBV6-1	TRBJ1-3	TGTGCCAGCAGTGACGTGGGACTCTTGTTAAACACCATATATTTT	CASSDVGLLLNTIYF
-	-	TRBV5-1	TRBJ1-1	TGCGCCAGCAGCTCAAGCAGGGGAAACACTGAAGCTTTCTTT	CASSSSRGNTEAFF
-	TRBD2	TRBV10-1	TRBJ2-2	TGCGCCAGCAGCGATTCTAGCGGGGGACGGACCGGGGAGCTGTTTTTT	CASSDSSGGRTGELFF
-	-	TRBV3-1/TRBV3-2	TRBJ2-2	TGTGCCAGCAGCCAAGGCGGGGCAAACACCGGGGAGCTGTTTTTT	CASSQGGANTGELFF
-	-	TRBV12-5	TRBJ1-1	TGTGCTAGTGGTTTACACAGAAACACTGAAGCTTTCTTT	CASGLHRNTEAFF
-	TRBD1	TRBV18	TRBJ1-4	TGTGCCAGCTCAACAACCTATGGGACAGTAGATGAAAAACTGTTTTTT	CASSTTYGTVDEKLFF
-	TRBD2	TRBV28	TRBJ2-3	TGTGCCAGCAGATCCCCAGGGCGGGAGGACACAGATACGCAGTATTTT	CASRSPGREDTDTQYF
-	TRBD1	TRBV28	TRBJ1-5	TGTGCCAGCAGTTCGACAGGGCCTAATCAGCCCCAGCATTTT	CASSSTGPNQPQHF
few	-	TRBV28	TRBJ1-4	TGTGCCAGCAGTTTTTACTTCGACAGTTTTGATGAAAAACTGTTTTTT	CASSFYFDSFDEKLFF
-	-	TRBV20-1	TRBJ2-7	TGCAGTGCTAGTATGCGGTTACGCTCCTACGAGCAGTACTTC	CSASMRLRSYEQYF
-	TRBD2	TRBV28	TRBJ2-3	TGTGCCAGCAGGGGGCCTTCTGGACTAGCGGGATTTACAGATACGCAGTATTTT	CASRGPSGLAGFTDTQYF
few	-	TRBV6-6	TRBJ1-3	TGTGCCAGCAGTTACGACAGGAACTCTGGAAACACCATATATTTT	CASSYDRNSGNTIYF